A selection of T cell receptor beta chains follows, all from one sample in a study of blood T cell repertoires in COVID-19. Repertoires were generated with immunoSEQ multiplex PCR, while TCRdb's copy carries only in-frame clones and drops some. The sample lists approximately 140,000 clones; more than 80% were seen once. Sequencing used peripheral blood. The receptors here all came from a man between 70 and 80 years old with acute or convalescent COVID-19. CDR3s include the opening cysteine and the closing phenylalanine or tryptophan. A D gene is named only where the DNA matches it firmly. For some rows the clone size is stated as once, few or many, or as a class when expanded; others skip it.

J: TRBJ2-3
D: TRBD1
V: TRBV25-1
size: few
CDR3: CASSGNRGQFSPDTQYF
DNA: TGTGCCAGCAGTGGAAACAGGGGGCAATTTTCCCCAGATACGCAGTATTTT

J: TRBJ1-5
D: -
V: TRBV7-3
size: -
CDR3: CASSSPQGPGQPQHF
DNA: TGTGCCAGCAGCTCCCCTCAGGGGCCGGGTCAGCCCCAGCATTTT

J: TRBJ1-6
D: TRBD1
V: TRBV19
size: once
CDR3: CASSGAGGRNSPLHF
DNA: TGTGCCAGTAGTGGGGCAGGGGGTCGGAATTCACCCCTCCACTTT

J: TRBJ1-5
D: -
V: TRBV29-1
size: few
CDR3: CSAGCARLNQPQHF
DNA: TGCAGCGCTGGTTGCGCGAGGCTCAATCAGCCCCAGCATTTT

J: TRBJ2-2
D: -
V: TRBV9
size: -
CDR3: CASSPTPSRNTGELFF
DNA: TGTGCCAGCAGCCCCACGCCCTCGCGTAACACCGGGGAGCTGTTTTTT

J: TRBJ1-5
D: TRBD1
V: TRBV28
size: -
CDR3: CASSFGRQGSRQPQHF
DNA: TGTGCCAGCAGTTTCGGCAGACAGGGAAGTCGACAGCCCCAGCATTTT

J: TRBJ2-7
D: TRBD1
V: TRBV15
size: -
CDR3: CATSRRGTDAEQYF
DNA: TGTGCCACCAGCAGGAGGGGGACAGATGCCGAGCAGTACTTC

J: TRBJ1-2
D: -
V: TRBV9
size: -
CDR3: CASSDYYGYTF
DNA: TGTGCCAGCAGCGATTATTATGGCTACACCTTC

J: TRBJ1-4
D: TRBD1
V: TRBV28
size: once
CDR3: CASTTTGAGEKLFF
DNA: TGTGCCAGCACCACCACAGGGGCGGGTGAAAAACTGTTTTTT

J: TRBJ2-1
D: TRBD1
V: TRBV3-1/TRBV3-2
size: -
CDR3: CASSAPGTGGYNEQFF
DNA: TGTGCCAGCAGCGCCCCCGGGACAGGGGGTTACAATGAGCAGTTCTTC

J: TRBJ2-3
D: -
V: TRBV24-1
size: once
CDR3: CATGGFRTDTQYF
DNA: TGTGCCACCGGAGGCTTCCGCACAGATACGCAGTATTTT

J: TRBJ2-5
D: TRBD1
V: TRBV28
size: -
CDR3: CASTPPGTALRETQYF
DNA: TGTGCCAGCACACCGCCCGGGACAGCATTAAGGGAGACCCAGTACTTC

J: TRBJ2-5
D: TRBD2
V: TRBV7-7
size: once
CDR3: CASSFGLAGGEETQYF
DNA: TGTGCTAGCAGCTTCGGACTAGCGGGAGGGGAAGAGACCCAGTACTTC

J: TRBJ1-4
D: -
V: TRBV28
size: -
CDR3: CASSGGIVTNEKLFF
DNA: TGTGCCAGCAGTGGGGGGATAGTGACTAATGAAAAACTGTTTTTT

J: TRBJ1-5
D: TRBD1
V: TRBV19
size: -
CDR3: CASSRDRAIGQPQHF
DNA: TGTGCCAGTAGTCGGGACAGGGCTATTGGTCAGCCCCAGCATTTT

J: TRBJ1-2
D: TRBD1
V: TRBV28
size: -
CDR3: CASSQDRGNGYTF
DNA: TGTGCCAGCAGCCAGGACAGGGGGAATGGCTACACCTTC

J: TRBJ2-3
D: TRBD1
V: TRBV7-3
size: -
CDR3: CASSLGAPLTGTDTQYF
DNA: TGTGCCAGCAGCTTAGGAGCGCCCCTGACAGGGACAGATACGCAGTATTTT

J: TRBJ1-3
D: -
V: TRBV19
size: -
CDR3: CASSIPMASGNTIYF
DNA: TGTGCCAGTAGTATCCCAATGGCCTCTGGAAACACCATATATTTT

J: TRBJ2-1
D: TRBD2
V: TRBV28
size: -
CDR3: CASPRTSGDLNEQFF
DNA: TGTGCCAGCCCAAGGACTAGCGGGGACCTCAATGAGCAGTTCTTC

J: TRBJ2-3
D: TRBD2
V: TRBV7-9
size: -
CDR3: CASGTSSTDTQYF
DNA: TGTGCCAGCGGGACTAGCTCCACAGATACGCAGTATTTT

J: TRBJ2-3
D: -
V: TRBV4-1
size: -
CDR3: CASSVRADTSTDTQYF
DNA: TGCGCCAGCAGCGTAAGGGCGGACACTAGCACAGATACGCAGTATTTT

J: TRBJ2-1
D: -
V: TRBV7-9
size: -
CDR3: CASTIGQPGLGHEQFF
DNA: TGTGCCAGCACGATAGGGCAACCGGGACTCGGCCATGAGCAGTTCTTC

J: TRBJ2-7
D: TRBD2
V: TRBV9
size: once
CDR3: CASSAPSGSGEQYF
DNA: TGTGCCAGCAGCGCCCCTAGCGGCTCGGGTGAGCAGTACTTC

J: TRBJ2-5
D: -
V: TRBV10-3
size: -
CDR3: CAIRGRGEETQYF
DNA: TGTGCCATCAGGGGCAGGGGAGAAGAGACCCAGTACTTC

J: TRBJ1-2
D: TRBD1
V: TRBV29-1
size: -
CDR3: CSVDGTANFNYGYTF
DNA: TGCAGCGTTGATGGGACAGCAAATTTTAACTATGGCTACACCTTC

J: TRBJ1-2
D: -
V: TRBV28
size: few
CDR3: CASSLTGYGYTF
DNA: TGTGCCAGCAGTTTAACAGGGTATGGCTACACCTTC

J: TRBJ2-7
D: TRBD1
V: TRBV19
size: -
CDR3: CASSRDRATLYEQYF
DNA: TGTGCCAGTAGCAGGGACAGGGCAACACTCTACGAGCAGTACTTC

J: TRBJ2-7
D: -
V: TRBV3-1/TRBV3-2
size: -
CDR3: CASSQGADYEQYF
DNA: TGTGCCAGCAGCCAGGGGGCGGATTACGAGCAGTACTTC

J: TRBJ2-1
D: TRBD2
V: TRBV6-5
size: -
CDR3: CASRTPSAGGNEQFF
DNA: TGTGCCAGCAGAACACCGTCGGCGGGGGGCAATGAGCAGTTCTTC

J: TRBJ2-6
D: -
V: TRBV13
size: -
CDR3: CASSPGAGANVLTF
DNA: TGTGCCAGCAGCCCCGGGGCTGGGGCCAACGTCCTGACTTTC

J: TRBJ2-7
D: -
V: TRBV6-5
size: -
CDR3: CASSPEYYEQYF
DNA: TGTGCCAGCAGTCCAGAATACTACGAGCAGTACTTC

J: TRBJ2-7
D: TRBD1
V: TRBV6-5
size: -
CDR3: CASTLDRGRVGEQYF
DNA: TGTGCCAGCACCCTGGACAGGGGAAGAGTCGGGGAGCAGTACTTC

J: TRBJ2-2
D: TRBD1
V: TRBV6-6
size: -
CDR3: CASRTTGMNTGELFF
DNA: TGTGCCAGCAGGACGACAGGGATGAACACCGGGGAGCTGTTTTTT

J: TRBJ2-1
D: TRBD1
V: TRBV27
size: -
CDR3: CASSLGQGVYNEQFF
DNA: TGTGCCAGCAGTTTAGGGCAGGGGGTGTACAATGAGCAGTTCTTC

J: TRBJ1-4
D: -
V: TRBV29-1
size: -
CDR3: CSVGEGTSEKLFF
DNA: TGCAGCGTTGGGGAGGGGACGAGCGAAAAACTGTTTTTT

J: TRBJ1-1
D: -
V: TRBV28
size: -
CDR3: CASSIGGISPEAFF
DNA: TGTGCCAGCTCGATCGGGGGGATCTCACCTGAAGCTTTCTTT

J: TRBJ1-5
D: TRBD1
V: TRBV28
size: few
CDR3: CASRVSGGANQPQHF
DNA: TGTGCCAGCAGAGTATCAGGGGGCGCCAATCAGCCCCAGCATTTT